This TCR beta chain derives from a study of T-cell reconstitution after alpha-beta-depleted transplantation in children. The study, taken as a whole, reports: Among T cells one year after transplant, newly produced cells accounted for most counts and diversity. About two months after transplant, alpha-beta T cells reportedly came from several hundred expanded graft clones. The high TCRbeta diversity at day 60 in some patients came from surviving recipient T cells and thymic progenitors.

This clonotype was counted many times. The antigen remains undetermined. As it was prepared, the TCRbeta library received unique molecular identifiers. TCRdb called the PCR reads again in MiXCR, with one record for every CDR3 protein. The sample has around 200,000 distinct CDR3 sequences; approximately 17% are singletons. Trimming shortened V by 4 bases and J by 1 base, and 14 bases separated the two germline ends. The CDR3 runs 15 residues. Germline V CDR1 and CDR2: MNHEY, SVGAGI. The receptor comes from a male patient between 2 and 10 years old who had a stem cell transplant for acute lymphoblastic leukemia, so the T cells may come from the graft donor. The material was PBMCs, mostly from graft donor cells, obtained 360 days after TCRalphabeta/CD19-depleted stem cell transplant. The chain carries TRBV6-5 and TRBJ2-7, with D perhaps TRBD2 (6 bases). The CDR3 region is CASSSGTGDSYEQYF. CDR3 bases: TGTGCCAGCAGTTCCGGGACGGGGGATTCCTACGAGCAGTACTTC.